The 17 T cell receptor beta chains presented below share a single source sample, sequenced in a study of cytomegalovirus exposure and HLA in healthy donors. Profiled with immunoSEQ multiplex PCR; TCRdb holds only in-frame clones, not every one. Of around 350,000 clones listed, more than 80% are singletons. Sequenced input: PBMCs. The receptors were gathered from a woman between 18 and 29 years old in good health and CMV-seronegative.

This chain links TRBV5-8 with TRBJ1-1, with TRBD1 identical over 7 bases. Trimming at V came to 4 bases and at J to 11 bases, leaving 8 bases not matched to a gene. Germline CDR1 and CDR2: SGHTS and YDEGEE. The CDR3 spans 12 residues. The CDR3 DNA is TGTGCCAGCAGCCTTACAGCACAGGGGGCTTTCTTT. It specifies CASSLTAQGAFF.

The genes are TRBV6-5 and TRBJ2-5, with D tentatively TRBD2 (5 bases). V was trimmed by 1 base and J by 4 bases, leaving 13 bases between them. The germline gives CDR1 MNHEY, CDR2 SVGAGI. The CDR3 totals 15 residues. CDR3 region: CASSYLGVSAETQYF. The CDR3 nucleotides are TGTGCCAGCAGTTACTTGGGAGTTTCGGCAGAGACCCAGTACTTC.

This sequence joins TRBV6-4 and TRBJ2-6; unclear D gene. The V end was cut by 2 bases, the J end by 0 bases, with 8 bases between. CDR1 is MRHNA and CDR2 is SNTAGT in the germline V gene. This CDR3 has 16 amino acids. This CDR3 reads CASSDGLLSGANVLTF. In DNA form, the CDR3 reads TGTGCCAGCAGTGACGGGCTTCTCTCTGGGGCCAACGTCCTGACTTTC.

CDR3 sequence: CASSYSPGLLTNTF. The CDR3 bases are TGTGCCAGCAGTTACAGTCCAGGGCTCCTAACGAACACCTTC. The chain recombines TRBV6-5 with TRBJ1-2, with a tentative D call TRBD1 (5 bases). V lost 2 bases and J lost 12, with 19 bases in between. From germline, CDR1 is MNHEY and CDR2 SVGAGI. CDR3 length: 14 residues.

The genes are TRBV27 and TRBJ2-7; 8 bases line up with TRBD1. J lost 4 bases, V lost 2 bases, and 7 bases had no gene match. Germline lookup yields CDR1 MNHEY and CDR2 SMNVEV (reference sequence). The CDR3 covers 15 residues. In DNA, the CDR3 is TGTGCCAGCAGTTTAATCAGGGGGCATATGTACGAGCAGTACTTC. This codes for CASSLIRGHMYEQYF.

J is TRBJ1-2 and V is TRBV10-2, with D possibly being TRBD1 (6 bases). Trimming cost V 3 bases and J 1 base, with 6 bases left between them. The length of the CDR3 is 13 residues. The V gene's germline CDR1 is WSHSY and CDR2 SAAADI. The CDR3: CASSEQGNYGYTF. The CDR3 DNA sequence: TGCGCCAGCAGTGAACAGGGTAACTATGGCTACACCTTC.

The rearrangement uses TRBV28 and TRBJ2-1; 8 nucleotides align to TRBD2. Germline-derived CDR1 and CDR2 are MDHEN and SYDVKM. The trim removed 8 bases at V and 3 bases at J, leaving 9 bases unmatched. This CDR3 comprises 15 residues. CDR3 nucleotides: TGTGCCAGCGACGGTCTGACTAGCGTCTACAATGAGCAGTTCTTC. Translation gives CASDGLTSVYNEQFF.

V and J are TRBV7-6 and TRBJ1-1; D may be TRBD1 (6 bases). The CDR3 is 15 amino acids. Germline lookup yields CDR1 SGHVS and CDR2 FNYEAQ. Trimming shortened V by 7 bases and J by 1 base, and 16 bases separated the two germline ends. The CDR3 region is CASTRTQGPNTEAFF. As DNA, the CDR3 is TGTGCCAGCACCCGTACCCAGGGGCCGAACACTGAAGCTTTCTTT.

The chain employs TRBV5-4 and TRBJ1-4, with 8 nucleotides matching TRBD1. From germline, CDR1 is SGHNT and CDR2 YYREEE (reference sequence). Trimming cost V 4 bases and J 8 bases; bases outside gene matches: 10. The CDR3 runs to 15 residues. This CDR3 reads CASSDQQGGLEKLFF. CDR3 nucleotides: TGTGCCAGCAGCGATCAACAGGGGGGATTAGAAAAACTGTTTTTT.

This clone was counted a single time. CDR3 nucleotides: TGTGCCAGCAGTATTGGGCCGAACACTGAAGCTTTCTTT. Its protein product is CASSIGPNTEAFF. The chain couples TRBV27 to TRBJ1-1; D not resolved. V lost 5 bases to trimming and J lost 1 base, with 8 bases between them. The germline V gene encodes CDR1 MNHEY and CDR2 SMNVEV (reference sequence). The CDR3 runs 13 residues.

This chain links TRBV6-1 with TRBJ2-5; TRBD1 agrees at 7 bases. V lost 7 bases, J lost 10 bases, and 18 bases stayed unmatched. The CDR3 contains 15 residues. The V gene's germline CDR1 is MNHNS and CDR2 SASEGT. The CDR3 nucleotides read TGTGCCAGCACCATATTACCGGGACAGTCCCCGGACCAGTACTTC. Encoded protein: CASTILPGQSPDQYF.

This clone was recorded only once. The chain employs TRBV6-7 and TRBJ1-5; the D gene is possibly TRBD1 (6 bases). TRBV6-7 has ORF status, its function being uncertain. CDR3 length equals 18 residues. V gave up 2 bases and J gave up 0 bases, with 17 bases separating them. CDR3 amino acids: CASSYRLPGHYSNQPQHF. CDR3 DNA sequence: TGTGCCAGCAGTTACCGCCTACCGGGACATTATAGCAATCAGCCCCAGCATTTT.

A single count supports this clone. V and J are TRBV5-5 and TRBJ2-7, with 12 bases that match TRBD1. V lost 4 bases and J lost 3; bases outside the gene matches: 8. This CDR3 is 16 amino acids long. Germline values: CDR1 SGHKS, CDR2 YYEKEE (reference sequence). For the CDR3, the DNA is TGTGCCAGCAGCCCCTCCGGGACAGGGGGCAACTACGAGCAGTACTTC. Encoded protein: CASSPSGTGGNYEQYF.

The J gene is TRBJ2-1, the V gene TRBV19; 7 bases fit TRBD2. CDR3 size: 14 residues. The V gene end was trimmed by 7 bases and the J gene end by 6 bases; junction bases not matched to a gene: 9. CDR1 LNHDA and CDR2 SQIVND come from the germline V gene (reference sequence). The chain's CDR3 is CASTPGDYPNEQFF. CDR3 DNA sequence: TGTGCCAGTACCCCCGGGGACTATCCCAATGAGCAGTTCTTC.

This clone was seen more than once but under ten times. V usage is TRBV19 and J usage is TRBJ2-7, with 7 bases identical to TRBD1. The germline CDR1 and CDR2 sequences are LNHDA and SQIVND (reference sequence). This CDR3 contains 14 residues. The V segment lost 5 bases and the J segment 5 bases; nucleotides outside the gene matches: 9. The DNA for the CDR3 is TGTGCCAGTAGTGACGGGACAGAGGTCCACGAGCAGTACTTC. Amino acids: CASSDGTEVHEQYF.

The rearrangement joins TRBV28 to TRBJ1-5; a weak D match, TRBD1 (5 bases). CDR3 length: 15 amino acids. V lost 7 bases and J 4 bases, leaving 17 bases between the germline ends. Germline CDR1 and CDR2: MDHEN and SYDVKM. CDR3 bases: TGTGCCAGCATGGTCGGGGGGACGACGAATCAGCCCCAGCATTTT. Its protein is CASMVGGTTNQPQHF.

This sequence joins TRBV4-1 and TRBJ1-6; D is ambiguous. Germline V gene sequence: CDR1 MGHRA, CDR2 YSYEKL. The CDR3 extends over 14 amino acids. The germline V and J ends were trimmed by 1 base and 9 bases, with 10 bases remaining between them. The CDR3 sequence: CASSQVGYGSPLHF. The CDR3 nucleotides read TGCGCCAGCAGCCAAGTCGGGTACGGTTCACCCCTCCACTTT.